This T cell receptor beta chain is from a study of OX40 agonist ivuxolimab in advanced cancers. Study-wide context: Patients were roughly 83% male with ages about 20 to 79, mean 60. General study results and limits: In the 0.1 to 3.0 mg/kg range, CD4+ and CD8+ blood T cells had expanded clonally by week 6. CD8+ T cells were the subset that, on average, had more expanded clones than CD4+. No determination was made of the antigen specificity of the expanded peripheral T cells.

Generated by immunoSEQ multiplex PCR, the TCRdb table keeps only in-frame clones and is missing some. The table records 55,000 to 75,000 clones, about nine tenths of them present only once. This CDR3 contains 13 residues. The germline CDR1 and CDR2 sequences are SNHLY and FYNNEI. V lost 1 base to trimming and J lost 5 bases, with 7 bases between them. Turning to this clone: Its matching antigen is unknown.

The sample here was CD4+ or CD8+ T cells sorted from blood, taken in a trial of the OX40 agonist ivuxolimab. The chain has TRBV2 and TRBJ2-3, with D unresolved. The TCR sequence derives from an adult with an advanced solid tumor such as melanoma, head and neck, liver or kidney cancer. In nucleotides, the CDR3 is TGTGCCAGCAGTGAAGTACCGGGAGATACGCAGTATTTT. Translating it yields CASSEVPGDTQYF.